The sequence of this TCR beta chain was determined in a study of blood T cells in healthy people across ages. V dropped 4 bases and J dropped 4 bases, with 14 bases sitting between them. The germline gives CDR1 DFQATT, CDR2 SNEGSKA (reference sequence). The CDR3 has 13 amino acids. This clonotype has more than one count but fewer than ten. Then a second PCR, running roughly 7 to 11 cycles, was carried out with a sample-barcoded 5' primer and a J-beta primer mix. TCRdb re-called the 5' RACE reads with MiXCR, one entry per CDR3 protein. The sample holds hundreds of thousands of distinct CDR3 sequences, around 54% seen once.

This clonotype was sampled from a man in his fifties or sixties in good health. The chain carries TRBV20-1 and TRBJ2-7; D perhaps matches TRBD2 (5 bases). The sample was blood. CDR3 loop: CSANGLSEYEQYF. Here the CDR3 DNA reads TGCAGTGCTAATGGACTGTCAGAATACGAGCAGTACTTC.